Described below is a single T cell receptor (beta chain) sequence and its context. The V and J ends lost 4 bases and 5 bases, in that order; junction bases with no gene match: 16. CDR3 length: 19 amino acids. Looked up from germline, CDR1 is GTSNPN and CDR2 is SVGIG (reference sequence). The sample originates from a study of T cell changes during pregnancy in multiple sclerosis. TCRdb's table, derived via immunoSEQ multiplex PCR, lists solely in-frame clones and lacks some. The sample comprises tens of thousands of clones, about 90% of which are singletons, and 0.15% to 0.25% rests with the top ten. Source: CD4+ T cells from peripheral blood mononuclear cells, taken in the second trimester of pregnancy. The receptor was derived from a female donor with multiple sclerosis, enrolled in a pregnancy study. This chain links TRBV30 with TRBJ2-2, with 13 bases lining up with TRBD2. CDR3 amino acids: CAWNRNSWTSGRETGELFF. The CDR3 coding sequence is TGTGCCTGGAACAGGAACAGTTGGACTAGCGGGAGAGAGACCGGGGAGCTGTTTTTT.